This note documents a single T cell receptor (beta chain) sequence. What it binds is unknown. 13 Jbeta primers and 60 Vbeta primers were used for the PCR. As originally analysed: In a later analysis, 79 million or so unique TCR beta chains included roughly 11 million shared by two or more donors. Libraries were prepared by immunoSEQ multiplex PCR; TCRdb keeps only in-frame clonotypes and omits some of them. The DNA gave D and trimming, while V, J and clone size come from that table. This sample has about 89,000 clones, with 85% found just once. The data stem from a study of cytomegalovirus exposure and HLA in healthy donors. Study overall: Earlier, 95 million to 140 million unique TCR beta sequences were recovered from about 179 million T cells by an analysis.

Per germline, CDR1 SEHNR and CDR2 FQNEAQ (reference sequence). Trimming took 1 base from V and 3 from J; bases not matched to a gene: 2. The CDR3 totals 16 residues. Study outcomes and limitations: According to a later analysis, most TCR beta chains associated with CMV appeared HLA-restricted.

The source material was PBMCs. This sequence joins TRBV7-9 and TRBJ2-6; TRBD1 matches 8 bases. The clonotype originates from a man in his forties in good health and CMV-seropositive. Here the CDR3 DNA reads TGTGCCAGCAGCTTAGGACAGGGGTTTGGGGCCAACGTCCTGACTTTC. Translated: CASSLGQGFGANVLTF. Full variable domain (outside the CDR3, taken from reference TRBV7-9 and TRBJ2-6): DTGVSQNPRHKITKRGQNVTFRCDPISEHNRLYWYRQTLGQGPEFLTYFQNEAQLEKSRLLSDRFSAERPKGSFSTLEIQRTEQGDSAMYLCASSLGQGFGANVLTFGAGSRLTVL.